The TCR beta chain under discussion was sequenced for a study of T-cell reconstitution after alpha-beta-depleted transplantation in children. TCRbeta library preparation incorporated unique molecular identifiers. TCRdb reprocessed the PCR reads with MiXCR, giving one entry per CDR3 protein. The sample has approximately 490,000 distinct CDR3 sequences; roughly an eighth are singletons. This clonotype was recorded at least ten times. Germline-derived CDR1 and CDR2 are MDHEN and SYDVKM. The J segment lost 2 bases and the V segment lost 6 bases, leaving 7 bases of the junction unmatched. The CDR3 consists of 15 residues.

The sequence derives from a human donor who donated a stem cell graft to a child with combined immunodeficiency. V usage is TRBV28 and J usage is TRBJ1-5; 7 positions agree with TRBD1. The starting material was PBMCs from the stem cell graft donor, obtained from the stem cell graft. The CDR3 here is CASSLRQGGNQPQHF. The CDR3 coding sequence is TGTGCCAGCAGCTTGCGACAGGGCGGCAATCAGCCCCAGCATTTT.